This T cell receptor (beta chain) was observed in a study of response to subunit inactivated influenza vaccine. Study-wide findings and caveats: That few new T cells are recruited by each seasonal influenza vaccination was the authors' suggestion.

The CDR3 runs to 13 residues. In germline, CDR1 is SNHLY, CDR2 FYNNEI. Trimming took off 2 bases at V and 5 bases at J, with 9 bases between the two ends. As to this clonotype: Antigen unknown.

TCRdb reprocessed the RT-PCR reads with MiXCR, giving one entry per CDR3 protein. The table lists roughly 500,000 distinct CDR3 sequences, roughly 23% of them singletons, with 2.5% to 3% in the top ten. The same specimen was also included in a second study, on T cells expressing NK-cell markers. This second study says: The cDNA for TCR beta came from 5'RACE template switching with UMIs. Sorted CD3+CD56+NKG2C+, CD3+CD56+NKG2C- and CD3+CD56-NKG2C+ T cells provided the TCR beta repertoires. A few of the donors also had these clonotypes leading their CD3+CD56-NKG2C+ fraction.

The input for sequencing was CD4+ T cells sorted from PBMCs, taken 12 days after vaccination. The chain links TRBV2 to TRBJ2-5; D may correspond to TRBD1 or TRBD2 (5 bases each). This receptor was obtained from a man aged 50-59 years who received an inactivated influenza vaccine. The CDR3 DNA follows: TGTGCCAGCAGTGAAACTGGGGGTGAGACCCAGTACTTC. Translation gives CASSETGGETQYF.